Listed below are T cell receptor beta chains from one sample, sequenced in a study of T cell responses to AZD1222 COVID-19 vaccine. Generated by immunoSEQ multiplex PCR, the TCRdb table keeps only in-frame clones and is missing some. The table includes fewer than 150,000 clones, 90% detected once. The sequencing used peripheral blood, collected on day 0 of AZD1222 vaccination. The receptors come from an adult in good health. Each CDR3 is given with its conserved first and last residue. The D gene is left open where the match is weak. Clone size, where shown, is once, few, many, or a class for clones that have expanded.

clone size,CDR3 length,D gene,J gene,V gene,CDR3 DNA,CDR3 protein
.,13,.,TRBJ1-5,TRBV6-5,TGTGCCAGCAGCCGATATATAGATCAGCCCCAGCATTTT,CASSRYIDQPQHF
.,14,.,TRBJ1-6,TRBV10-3,TGTGCCATCAGTGTAACAGACTATAATTCACCCCTCCACTTT,CAISVTDYNSPLHF
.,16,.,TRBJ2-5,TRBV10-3,TGTGCCATCAGTCCCGTGAGGGGGGGGAACCAAGAGACCCAGTACTTC,CAISPVRGGNQETQYF
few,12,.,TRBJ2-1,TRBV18,TGTGCCAGCTCAGATCGATACAATGAGCAGTTCTTC,CASSDRYNEQFF
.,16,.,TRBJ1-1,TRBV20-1,TGCAGTGCCAGTCGAGCTTGGGTTGGGGAAAACACTGAAGCTTTCTTT,CSASRAWVGENTEAFF
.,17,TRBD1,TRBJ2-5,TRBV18,TGTGCCAGCTCCTCCTTTACCGGGACAGGGGGACGGGAGACCCAGTACTTC,CASSSFTGTGGRETQYF
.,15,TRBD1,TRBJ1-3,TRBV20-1,TGCAGTGCTAGTAAGGGACAGGGGATAGGAAACACCATATATTTT,CSASKGQGIGNTIYF
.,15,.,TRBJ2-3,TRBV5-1,TGCGCCAGCGGCGCCCGTGGGGAAATCACAGATACGCAGTATTTT,CASGARGEITDTQYF
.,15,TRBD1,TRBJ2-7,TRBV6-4,TGTGCCAGCAGTCCCTCGGGACAGGGTTGGGGGGAGCAGTACTTC,CASSPSGQGWGEQYF
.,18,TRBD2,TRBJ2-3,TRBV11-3,TGTGCCAGCAGCTCGTTGGAGGGGCTAGCGGGTGGCACAGATACGCAGTATTTT,CASSSLEGLAGGTDTQYF
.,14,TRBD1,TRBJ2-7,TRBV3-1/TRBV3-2,TGTGCCAGCAGCCCCGGACAGGGTGGGTACGAGCAGTACTTC,CASSPGQGGYEQYF
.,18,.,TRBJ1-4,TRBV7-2,TGTGCCAGCAGCTTAGTACCTGTGGGCGGCGTGGGAAATGAAAAACTGTTTTTT,CASSLVPVGGVGNEKLFF
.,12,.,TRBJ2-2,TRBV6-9,TGTGCCAGCAGTTATTTGGCCGGGGAGCTGTTTTTT,CASSYLAGELFF
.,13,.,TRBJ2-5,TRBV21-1,TGTGCCAGCAGCAAAGTTCGTGCCGAGACCCAGTACTTC,CASSKVRAETQYF
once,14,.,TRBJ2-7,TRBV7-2,TGTGCCAGCAGCATAGGGGGATCTAAGGGCGAGCAGTACTTC,CASSIGGSKGEQYF
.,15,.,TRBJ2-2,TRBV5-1,TGCGCCAGCAGACGCGACCACAGTTTCCCCGGGGAGCTGTTTTTT,CASRRDHSFPGELFF
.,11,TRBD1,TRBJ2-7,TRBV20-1,TGCAGTGCACTGACAGGGTACGAGCAGTACTTC,CSALTGYEQYF
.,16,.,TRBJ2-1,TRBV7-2,TGTGCCAGCAGCCCCGAACTAGAAACATTGGAGGATGAGCAGTTCTTC,CASSPELETLEDEQFF
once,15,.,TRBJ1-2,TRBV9,TGTGCCAGCAGCGCTACAGGGTCCGGGGGCTATGGCTACACCTTC,CASSATGSGGYGYTF
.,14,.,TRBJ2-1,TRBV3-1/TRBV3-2,TGTGCCAGCAGCCAAGATACCAGCCTGGGTGAGCAGTTCTTC,CASSQDTSLGEQFF
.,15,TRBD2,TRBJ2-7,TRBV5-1,TGCGCCAGCAGCTACCTAGCGGGGGGGCACTACGAGCAGTACTTC,CASSYLAGGHYEQYF
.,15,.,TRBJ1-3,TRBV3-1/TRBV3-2,TGTGCCAGCAGCCAAGGGGGGAGCTCTGGAAACACCATATATTTT,CASSQGGSSGNTIYF
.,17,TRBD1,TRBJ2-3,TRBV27,TGTGCCAGCAGCCAAGGGACAGGCTCACCGGTGTGGGATACGCAGTATTTT,CASSQGTGSPVWDTQYF
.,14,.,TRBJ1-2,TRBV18,TGTGCCAGCTCACCACCGGGGGGCGCAGATGGCTACACCTTC,CASSPPGGADGYTF
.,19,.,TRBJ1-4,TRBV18,TGTGCCAGCTCACCCGGGACCCAGGGATCCCTTGCAACTAATGAAAAACTGTTTTTT,CASSPGTQGSLATNEKLFF
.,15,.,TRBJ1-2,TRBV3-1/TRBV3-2,TGTGCCAGCAGCCCCCAGGTGGGGCGGGGGTATGACTACACCTTC,CASSPQVGRGYDYTF
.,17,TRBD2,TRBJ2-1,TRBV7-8,TGTGCCAGCAGCTCCGACCTTCTAGCGGGAGGGTACAATGAGCAGTTCTTC,CASSSDLLAGGYNEQFF
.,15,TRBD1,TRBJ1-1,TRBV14,TGTGCCAGCAGCCCCACCCGAACAGGGGGAAGTGAAGCTTTCTTT,CASSPTRTGGSEAFF